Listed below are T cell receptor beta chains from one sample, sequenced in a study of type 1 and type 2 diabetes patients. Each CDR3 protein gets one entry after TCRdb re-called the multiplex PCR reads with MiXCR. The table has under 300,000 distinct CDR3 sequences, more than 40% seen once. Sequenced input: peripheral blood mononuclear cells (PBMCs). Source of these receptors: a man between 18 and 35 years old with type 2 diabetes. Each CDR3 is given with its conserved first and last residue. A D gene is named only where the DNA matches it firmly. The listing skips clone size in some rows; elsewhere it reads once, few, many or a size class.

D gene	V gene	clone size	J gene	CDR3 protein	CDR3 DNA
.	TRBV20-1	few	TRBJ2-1	CSARARDEQFF	TGCAGTGCTAGAGCTCGTGATGAGCAGTTCTTC
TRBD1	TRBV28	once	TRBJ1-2	CASSVPPGQGLYTF	TGTGCCAGCAGTGTCCCCCCGGGACAGGGGCTCTACACCTTC
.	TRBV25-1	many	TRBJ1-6	CASSGWEGSPLHF	TGTGCCAGCAGTGGGTGGGAAGGGTCACCCCTCCACTTT
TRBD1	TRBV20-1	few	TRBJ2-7	CSAWSRDSLYEQYF	TGCAGTGCTTGGTCCCGGGACAGCCTCTACGAGCAGTACTTC
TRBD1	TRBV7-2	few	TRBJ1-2	CASSLGDRVEGYTF	TGTGCCAGCAGCTTGGGGGACAGGGTGGAGGGCTACACCTTC
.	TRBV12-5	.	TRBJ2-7	CASGHPPGTRVYEQYF	TGTGCTAGTGGCCACCCTCCCGGGACAAGAGTATACGAGCAGTACTTC
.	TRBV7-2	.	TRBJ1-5	CASSPPFQPQHF	TGTGCCAGCAGCCCCCCATTTCAGCCCCAGCATTTT
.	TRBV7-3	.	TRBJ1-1	CASGDTRNTEAFF	TGTGCCTCGGGCGACACACGGAACACTGAAGCTTTCTTT
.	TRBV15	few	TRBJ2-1	CATSQMVGASYNEQFF	TGTGCCACCAGCCAAATGGTGGGGGCCTCCTACAATGAGCAGTTCTTC
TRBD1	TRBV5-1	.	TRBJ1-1	CASSRQGATEAFF	TGCGCCAGCAGCCGACAGGGGGCAACTGAAGCTTTCTTT
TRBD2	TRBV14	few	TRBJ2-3	CASSQVAGGLTDTQYF	TGTGCCAGCAGCCAAGTGGCGGGGGGACTCACAGATACGCAGTATTTT
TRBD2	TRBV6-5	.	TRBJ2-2	CASREGGRTSGGRNTGELFF	TGTGCCAGCAGGGAAGGAGGGCGGACTAGCGGGGGCCGAAACACCGGGGAGCTGTTTTTT
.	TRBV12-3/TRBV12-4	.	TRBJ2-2	CASKFPAGAGELFF	TGTGCCAGCAAATTTCCCGCAGGGGCCGGGGAGCTGTTTTTT
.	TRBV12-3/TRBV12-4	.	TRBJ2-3	CASSLGRDGDTQYF	TGTGCCAGCAGTTTGGGCCGGGACGGAGATACGCAGTATTTT
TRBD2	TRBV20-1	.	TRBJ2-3	CSARDAVAGTDTQYF	TGCAGTGCTAGAGATGCGGTAGCGGGGACAGATACGCAGTATTTT
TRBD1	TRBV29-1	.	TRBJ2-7	CSVEGDRGGEQYF	TGCAGCGTTGAAGGGGACAGGGGTGGCGAGCAGTACTTC
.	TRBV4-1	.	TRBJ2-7	CASSPFGTYEQYF	TGCGCCAGCAGCCCGTTCGGGACCTACGAGCAGTACTTC
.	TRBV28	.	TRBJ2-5	CASSLILAGETQYF	TGTGCCAGCAGTTTAATCCTAGCAGGAGAGACCCAGTACTTC
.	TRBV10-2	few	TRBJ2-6	CASSLVGGANVLTF	TGCGCCAGCAGCTTGGTGGGGGGGGCCAACGTCCTGACTTTC
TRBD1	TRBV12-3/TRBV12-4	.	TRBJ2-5	CASSGGQVGEETQYF	TGCGCCAGCAGTGGAGGACAGGTTGGGGAGGAGACCCAGTACTTC
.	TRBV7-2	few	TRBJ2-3	CASSLGIGGANTQYF	TGTGCCAGCAGCTTAGGAATTGGGGGCGCGAATACGCAGTATTTT
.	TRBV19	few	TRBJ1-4	CASSITGQEKLFF	TGTGCCAGTAGTATTACAGGGCAAGAAAAACTGTTTTTT
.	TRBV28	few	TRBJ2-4	CAISGGEAKSIQYF	TGTGCCATCAGTGGTGGGGAGGCGAAGAGCATTCAGTACTTC
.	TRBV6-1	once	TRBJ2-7	CASRTVSSYEQYF	TGTGCCAGTCGGACGGTCAGCTCCTACGAGCAGTACTTC
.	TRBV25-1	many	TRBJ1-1	CASSEAGSGTEAFF	TGTGCCAGCAGTGAGGCAGGGTCGGGTACTGAAGCTTTCTTT
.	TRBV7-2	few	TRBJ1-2	CASSHGPQRGHYGYTF	TGTGCCAGCAGCCACGGCCCGCAACGCGGACACTATGGCTACACCTTC
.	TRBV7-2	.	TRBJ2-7	CASSFARGYEQYF	TGTGCCAGCAGCTTCGCGAGGGGGTACGAGCAGTACTTC
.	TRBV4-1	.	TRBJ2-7	CASSQVSMSYEQYF	TGCGCCAGCAGCCAAGTGTCTATGAGCTACGAGCAGTACTTC
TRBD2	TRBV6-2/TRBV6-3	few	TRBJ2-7	CASSYSAGASRGYEQYF	TGTGCCAGCAGTTACTCCGCGGGAGCTTCCAGAGGCTACGAGCAGTACTTC